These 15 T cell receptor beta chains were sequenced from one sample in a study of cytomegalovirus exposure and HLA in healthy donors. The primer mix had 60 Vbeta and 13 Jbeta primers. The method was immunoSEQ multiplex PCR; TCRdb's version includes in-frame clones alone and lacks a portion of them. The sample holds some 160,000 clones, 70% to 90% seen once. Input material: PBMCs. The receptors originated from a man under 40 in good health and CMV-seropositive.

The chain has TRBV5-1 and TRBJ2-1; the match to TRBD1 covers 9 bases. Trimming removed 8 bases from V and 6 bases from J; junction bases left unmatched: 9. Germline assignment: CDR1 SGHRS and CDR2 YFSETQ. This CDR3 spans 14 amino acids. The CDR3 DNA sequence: TGCGCCAGTATTCCGGGACAGGGTCCCAATGAGCAGTTCTTC. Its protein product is CASIPGQGPNEQFF.

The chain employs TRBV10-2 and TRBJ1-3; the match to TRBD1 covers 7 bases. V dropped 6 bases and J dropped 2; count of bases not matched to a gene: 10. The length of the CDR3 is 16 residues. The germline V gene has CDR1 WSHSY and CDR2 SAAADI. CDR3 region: CASREQGSGPGNTIYF. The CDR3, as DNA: TGCGCCAGCAGAGAACAGGGGTCGGGTCCTGGAAACACCATATATTTT.

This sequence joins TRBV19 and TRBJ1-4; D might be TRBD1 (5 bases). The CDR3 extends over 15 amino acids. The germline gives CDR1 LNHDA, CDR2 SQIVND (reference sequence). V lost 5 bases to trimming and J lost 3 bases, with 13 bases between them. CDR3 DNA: TGTGCCAGTAGTTCCTGGGGGGTAGCTAATGAAAAACTGTTTTTT. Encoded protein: CASSSWGVANEKLFF.

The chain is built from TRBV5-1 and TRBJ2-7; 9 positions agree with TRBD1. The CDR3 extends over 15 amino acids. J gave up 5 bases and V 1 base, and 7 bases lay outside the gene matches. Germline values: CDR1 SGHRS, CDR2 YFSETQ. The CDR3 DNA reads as TGCGCCAGCAGCTTGACGGGTCGACAGGGGGACGAGCAGTACTTC. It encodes CASSLTGRQGDEQYF.

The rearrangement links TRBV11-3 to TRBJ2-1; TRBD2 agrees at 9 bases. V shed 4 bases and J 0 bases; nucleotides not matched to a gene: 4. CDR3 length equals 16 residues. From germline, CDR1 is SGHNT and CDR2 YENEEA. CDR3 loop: CASSWTSASSYNEQFF. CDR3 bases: TGTGCCAGCAGCTGGACTAGCGCGAGCTCCTACAATGAGCAGTTCTTC.

CDR3: CASNVGGRVQPQHF. The CDR3 bases are TGTGCCAGCAACGTGGGAGGAAGGGTTCAGCCCCAGCATTTT. This chain links TRBV6-5 with TRBJ1-5; no clear D gene. Germline V lookup: CDR1 MNHEY, CDR2 SVGAGI. Trimming took 7 bases from V and 6 from J, leaving 16 bases between them. The CDR3 contains 14 residues.

Here the CDR3 reads CASSLGQNTEAFF. The CDR3 DNA follows: TGTGCCAGCAGCTTAGGGCAGAACACTGAAGCTTTCTTT. The chain has TRBV7-8 and TRBJ1-1; the D is unclear. In germline, CDR1 is SGHVS, CDR2 FQNEAQ. The CDR3 loop spans 13 amino acids. V lost 1 base to trimming and J lost 1 base, with 4 bases between them.

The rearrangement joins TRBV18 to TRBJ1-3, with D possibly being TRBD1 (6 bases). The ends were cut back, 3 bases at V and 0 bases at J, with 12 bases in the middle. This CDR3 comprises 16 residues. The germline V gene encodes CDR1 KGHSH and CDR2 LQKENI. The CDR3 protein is CASSPLDSSSGNTIYF. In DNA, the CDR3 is TGTGCCAGCTCACCCTTGGACAGTAGCTCTGGAAACACCATATATTTT.

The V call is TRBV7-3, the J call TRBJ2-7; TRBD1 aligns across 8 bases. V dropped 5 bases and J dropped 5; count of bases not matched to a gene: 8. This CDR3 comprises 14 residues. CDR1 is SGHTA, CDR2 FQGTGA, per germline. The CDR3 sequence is CASSQTGDQDEQYF. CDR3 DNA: TGTGCCAGCAGCCAGACAGGGGATCAGGACGAGCAGTACTTC.

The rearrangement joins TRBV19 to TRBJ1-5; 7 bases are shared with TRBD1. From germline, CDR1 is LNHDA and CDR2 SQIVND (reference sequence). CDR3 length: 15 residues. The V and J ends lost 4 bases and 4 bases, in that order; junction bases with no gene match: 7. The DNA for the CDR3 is TGTGCCAGTAGTAGCGCCCCGACAGGGAATCAGCCCCAGCATTTT. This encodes CASSSAPTGNQPQHF.

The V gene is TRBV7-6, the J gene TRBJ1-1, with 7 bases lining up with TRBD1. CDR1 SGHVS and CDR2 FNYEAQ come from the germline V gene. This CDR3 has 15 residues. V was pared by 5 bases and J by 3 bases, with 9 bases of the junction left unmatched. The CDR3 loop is CASSLSTGSDTEAFF. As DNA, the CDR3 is TGTGCCAGCAGCCTATCGACAGGGTCGGACACTGAAGCTTTCTTT.

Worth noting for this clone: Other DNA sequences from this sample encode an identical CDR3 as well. The CDR3: CASSLGTGGDTQYF. The CDR3 nucleotides are TGTGCCAGCAGCTTGGGGACTGGCGGGGATACGCAGTATTTT. This chain connects TRBV7-2 to TRBJ2-3; maybe TRBD2 (6 bases). Germline V gene data show CDR1 as SGHTA and CDR2 as FQGNSA. The V end lost 3 bases, the J end lost 6 bases, and 13 bases lay between the germline ends. The CDR3 runs to 14 residues.

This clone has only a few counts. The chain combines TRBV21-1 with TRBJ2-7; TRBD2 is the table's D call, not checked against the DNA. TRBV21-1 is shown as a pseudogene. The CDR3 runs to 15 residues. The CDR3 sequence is CASSKQGGRAHEQYF. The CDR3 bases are TGTGCCAGCAGCAAACAGGGCGGGAGGGCCCACGAGCAGTACTTC.

As DNA, the CDR3 is TGTGCCAGCAGTTTATCGGGGGGTCTTCATGGCTACACCTTC. As protein: CASSLSGGLHGYTF. The chain couples TRBV27 to TRBJ1-2; D might be TRBD1 (5 bases). The germline V gene has CDR1 MNHEY and CDR2 SMNVEV (reference sequence). Trimming removed 0 bases at V and 6 bases at J, with 11 bases between. This CDR3 contains 14 residues.

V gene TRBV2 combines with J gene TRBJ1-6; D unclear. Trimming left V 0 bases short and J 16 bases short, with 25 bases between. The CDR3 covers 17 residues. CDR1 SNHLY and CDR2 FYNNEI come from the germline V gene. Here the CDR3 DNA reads TGTGCCAGCAGTGAAGCCTCCGGGAGGGTCCCTAACGTAAGGCTCCACTTT. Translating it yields CASSEASGRVPNVRLHF.